This entry describes one T cell receptor beta chain. The data stem from a study of Graves' ophthalmopathy and Graves' hyperthyroidism. TCR beta CDR3 amplification used RNA transcripts. HTBI primers served in a first-round RT-PCR, which a second-round multiplex PCR followed. TCRdb reprocessed the multiplex PCR reads via MiXCR and lists one record per CDR3 protein. The table includes approximately 640,000 distinct CDR3 sequences, about 38% detected once. Germline CDR1 reads SNHLY; CDR2 reads FYNNEI. V lost 6 bases, J lost 10 bases, and 18 bases lay in between. CDR3 size: 14 residues. The receptor was derived from an adult man with Graves' ophthalmopathy. Sequences were obtained from peripheral blood. This chain connects TRBV2 to TRBJ1-4; D perhaps matches TRBD1 (5 bases). CDR3 in DNA: TGTGCCAGCAGACCGGGACCCCGGAGGGGAAAACTGTTTTTT. This codes for CASRPGPRRGKLFF.